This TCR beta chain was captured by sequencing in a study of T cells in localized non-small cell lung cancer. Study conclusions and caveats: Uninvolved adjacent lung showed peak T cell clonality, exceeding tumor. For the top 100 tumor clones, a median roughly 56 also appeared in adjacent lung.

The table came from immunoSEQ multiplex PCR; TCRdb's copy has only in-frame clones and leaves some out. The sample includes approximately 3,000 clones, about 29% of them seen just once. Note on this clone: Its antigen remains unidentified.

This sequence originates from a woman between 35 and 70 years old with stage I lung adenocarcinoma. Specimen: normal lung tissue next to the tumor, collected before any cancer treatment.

This CDR3 reads CGVKFDLLTGSNQPQHF. DNA of the CDR3: TGTGGTGTTAAGTTCGACCTACTGACGGGCAGCAATCAGCCCCAGCATTTT. The chain links TRBV19 to TRBJ1-5, with no clear D. This CDR3 region has 17 residues. Germline loops: CDR1 LNHDA, CDR2 SQIVND (reference sequence). Together with reference TRBV19 and TRBJ1-5, the CDR3 gives the full variable domain: DGGITQSPKYLFRKEGQNVTLSCEQNLNHDAMYWYRQDPGQGLRLIYYSQIVNDFQKGDIAEGYSVSREKKESFPLTVTSAQKNPTAFYLCGVKFDLLTGSNQPQHFGDGTRLSIL.